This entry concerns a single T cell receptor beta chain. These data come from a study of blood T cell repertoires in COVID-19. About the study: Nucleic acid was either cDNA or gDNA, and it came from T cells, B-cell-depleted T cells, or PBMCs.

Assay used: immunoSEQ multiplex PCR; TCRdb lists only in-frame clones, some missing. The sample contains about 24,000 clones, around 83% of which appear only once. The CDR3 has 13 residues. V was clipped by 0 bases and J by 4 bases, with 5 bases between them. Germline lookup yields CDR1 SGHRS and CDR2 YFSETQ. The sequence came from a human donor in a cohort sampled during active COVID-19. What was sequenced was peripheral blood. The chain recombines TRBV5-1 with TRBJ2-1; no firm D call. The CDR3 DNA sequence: TGCGCCAGCAGCTTGGTCTATTACAATGAGCAGTTCTTC. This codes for CASSLVYYNEQFF.